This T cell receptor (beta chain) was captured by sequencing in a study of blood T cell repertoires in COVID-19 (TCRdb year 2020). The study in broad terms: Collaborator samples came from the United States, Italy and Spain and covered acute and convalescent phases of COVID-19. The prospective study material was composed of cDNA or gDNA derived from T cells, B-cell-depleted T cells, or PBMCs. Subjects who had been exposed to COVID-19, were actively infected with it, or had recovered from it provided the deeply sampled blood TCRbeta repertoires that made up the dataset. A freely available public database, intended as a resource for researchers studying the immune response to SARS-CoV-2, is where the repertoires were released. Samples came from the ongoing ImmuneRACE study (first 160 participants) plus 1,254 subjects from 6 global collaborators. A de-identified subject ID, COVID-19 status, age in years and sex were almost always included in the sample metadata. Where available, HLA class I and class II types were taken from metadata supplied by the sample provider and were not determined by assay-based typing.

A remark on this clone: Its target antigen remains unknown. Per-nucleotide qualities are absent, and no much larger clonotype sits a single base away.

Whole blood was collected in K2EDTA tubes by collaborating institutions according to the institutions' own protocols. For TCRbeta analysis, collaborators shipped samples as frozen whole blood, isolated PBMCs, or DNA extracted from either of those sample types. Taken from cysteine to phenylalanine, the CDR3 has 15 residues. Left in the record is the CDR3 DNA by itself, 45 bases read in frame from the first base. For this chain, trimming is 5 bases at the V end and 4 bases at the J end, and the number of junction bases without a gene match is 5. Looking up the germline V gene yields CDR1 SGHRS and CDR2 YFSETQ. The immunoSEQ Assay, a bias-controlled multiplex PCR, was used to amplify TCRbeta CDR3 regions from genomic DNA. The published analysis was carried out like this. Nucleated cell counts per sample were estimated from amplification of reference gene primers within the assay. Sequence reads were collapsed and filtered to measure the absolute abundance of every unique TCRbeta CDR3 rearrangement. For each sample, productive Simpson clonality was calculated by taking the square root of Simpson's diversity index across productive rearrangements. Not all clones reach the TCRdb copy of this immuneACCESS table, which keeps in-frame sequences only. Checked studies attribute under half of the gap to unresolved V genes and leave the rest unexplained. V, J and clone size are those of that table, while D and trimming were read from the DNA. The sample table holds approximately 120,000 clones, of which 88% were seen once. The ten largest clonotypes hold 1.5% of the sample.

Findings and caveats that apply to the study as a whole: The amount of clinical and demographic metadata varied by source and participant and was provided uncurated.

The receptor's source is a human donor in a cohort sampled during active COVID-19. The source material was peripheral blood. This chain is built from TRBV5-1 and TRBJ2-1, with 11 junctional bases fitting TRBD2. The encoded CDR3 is CASRALAGGYNEQFF. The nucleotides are TGCGCCAGCAGAGCTTTAGCGGGGGGGTACAATGAGCAGTTCTTC.